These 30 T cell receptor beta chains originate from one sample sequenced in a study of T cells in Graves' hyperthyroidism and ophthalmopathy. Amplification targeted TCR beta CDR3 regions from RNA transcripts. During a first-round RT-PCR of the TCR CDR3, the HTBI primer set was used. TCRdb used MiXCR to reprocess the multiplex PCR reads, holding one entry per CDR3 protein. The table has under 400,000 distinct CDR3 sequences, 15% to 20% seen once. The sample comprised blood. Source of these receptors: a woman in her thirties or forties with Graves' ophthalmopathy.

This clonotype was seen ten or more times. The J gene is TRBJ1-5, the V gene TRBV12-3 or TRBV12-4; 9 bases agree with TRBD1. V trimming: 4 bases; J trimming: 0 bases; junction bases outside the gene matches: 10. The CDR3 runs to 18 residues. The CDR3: CASSWGGTGYYSNQPQHF. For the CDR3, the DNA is TGTGCCAGCAGTTGGGGAGGGACAGGGTACTATAGCAATCAGCCCCAGCATTTT.

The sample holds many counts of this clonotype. The CDR3 DNA sequence: TGTGCCAGCAGTTTCTTAGCGGGAGGGCCGACACAAGAGACCCAGTACTTC. Translation: CASSFLAGGPTQETQYF. This chain links TRBV28 with TRBJ2-5, with TRBD2 matching 11 bases. Germline values: CDR1 MDHEN, CDR2 SYDVKM. V lost 3 bases to trimming and J lost 2 bases; unmatched junction nucleotides: 8. The CDR3 sequence is 17 residues long.

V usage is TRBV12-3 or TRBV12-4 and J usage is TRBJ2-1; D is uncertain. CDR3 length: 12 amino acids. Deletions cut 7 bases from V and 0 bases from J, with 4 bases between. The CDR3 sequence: CASKDSYNEQFF. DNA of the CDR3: TGTGCCAGCAAGGACTCCTACAATGAGCAGTTCTTC.

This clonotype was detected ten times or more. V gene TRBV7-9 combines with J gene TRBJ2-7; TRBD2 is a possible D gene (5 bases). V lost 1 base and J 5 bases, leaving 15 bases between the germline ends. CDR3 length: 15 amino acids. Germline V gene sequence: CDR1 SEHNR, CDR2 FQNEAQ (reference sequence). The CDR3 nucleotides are TGTGCCAGCAGCTTAGGGACTCACCTTGAAAACGAGCAGTACTTC. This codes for CASSLGTHLENEQYF.

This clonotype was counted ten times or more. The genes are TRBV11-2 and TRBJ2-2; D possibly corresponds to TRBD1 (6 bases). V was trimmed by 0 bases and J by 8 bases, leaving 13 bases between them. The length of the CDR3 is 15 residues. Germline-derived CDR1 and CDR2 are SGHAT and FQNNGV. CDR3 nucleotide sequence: TGTGCCAGCAGCTTAGAGGGGGCGCCTCTGGGGGAGCTGTTTTTT. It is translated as CASSLEGAPLGELFF.

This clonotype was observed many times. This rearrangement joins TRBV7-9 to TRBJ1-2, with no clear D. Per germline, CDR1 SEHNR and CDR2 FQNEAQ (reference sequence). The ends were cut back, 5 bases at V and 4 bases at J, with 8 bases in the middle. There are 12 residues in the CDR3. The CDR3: CASSADLYGYTF. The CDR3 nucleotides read TGTGCCAGCAGCGCAGACCTCTATGGCTACACCTTC.

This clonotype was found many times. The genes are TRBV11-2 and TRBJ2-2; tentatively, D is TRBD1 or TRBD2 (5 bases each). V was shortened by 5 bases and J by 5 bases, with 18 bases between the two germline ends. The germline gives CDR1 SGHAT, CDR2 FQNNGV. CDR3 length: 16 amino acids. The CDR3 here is CASSPRDLAGTGELFF. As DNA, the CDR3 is TGTGCCAGCAGCCCACGGGACCTCGCAGGGACCGGGGAGCTGTTTTTT.

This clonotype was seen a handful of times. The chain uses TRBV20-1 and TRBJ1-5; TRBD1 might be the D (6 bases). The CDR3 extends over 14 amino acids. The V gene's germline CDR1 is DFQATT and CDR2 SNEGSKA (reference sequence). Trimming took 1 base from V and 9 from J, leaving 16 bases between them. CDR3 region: CSARATGNRGPQHF. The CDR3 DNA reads TGCAGTGCTAGAGCAACAGGGAACCGGGGGCCCCAGCATTTT.

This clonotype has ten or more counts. Written as DNA, the CDR3 is TGTGCCATCGAGGGCTCTGGAAACACCATATATTTT. This codes for CAIEGSGNTIYF. The V and J genes are TRBV10-3 and TRBJ1-3; D is undetermined. Trimming shortened V by 8 bases and J by 0 bases, and 5 bases separated the two germline ends. This CDR3 contains 12 residues. The germline V gene encodes CDR1 ENHRY and CDR2 SYGVKD.

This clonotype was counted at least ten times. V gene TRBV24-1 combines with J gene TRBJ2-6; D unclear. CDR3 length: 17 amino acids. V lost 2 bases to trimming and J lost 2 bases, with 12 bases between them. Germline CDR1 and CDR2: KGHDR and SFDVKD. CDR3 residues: CATSDWNMRTGANVLTF. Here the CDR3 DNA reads TGTGCCACCAGTGATTGGAATATGAGAACTGGGGCCAACGTCCTGACTTTC.

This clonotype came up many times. The CDR3 bases are TGTGCCAGTAGTATTGGACTGACCACCGGGGAGCTGTTTTTT. Translating it yields CASSIGLTTGELFF. The chain combines TRBV19 with TRBJ2-2; the D gene is possibly TRBD2 (5 bases). Trimming stripped 3 bases from V and 4 bases from J, with 9 bases between. The CDR3 spans 14 residues. Per germline, CDR1 LNHDA and CDR2 SQIVND (reference sequence).

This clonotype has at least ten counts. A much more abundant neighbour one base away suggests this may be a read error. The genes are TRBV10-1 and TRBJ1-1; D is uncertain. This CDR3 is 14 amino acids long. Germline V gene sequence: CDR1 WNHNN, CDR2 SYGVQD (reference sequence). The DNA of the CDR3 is TGCGCCGGCAGTGAGTTCGGCCCGAACACTGAAGCTTTCTTT. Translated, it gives CAGSEFGPNTEAFF.

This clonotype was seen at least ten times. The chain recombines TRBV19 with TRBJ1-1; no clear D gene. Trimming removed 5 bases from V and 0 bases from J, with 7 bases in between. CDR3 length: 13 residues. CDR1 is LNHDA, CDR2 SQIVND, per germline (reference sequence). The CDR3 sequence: CASSRRLNTEAFF. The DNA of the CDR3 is TGTGCCAGTAGTCGACGGCTGAACACTGAAGCTTTCTTT.

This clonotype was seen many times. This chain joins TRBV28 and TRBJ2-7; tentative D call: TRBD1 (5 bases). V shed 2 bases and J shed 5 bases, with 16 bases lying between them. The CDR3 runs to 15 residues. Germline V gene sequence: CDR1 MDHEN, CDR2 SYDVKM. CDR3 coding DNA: TGTGCCAGCAGTTTAGTCCAGGGCCGTATGCACGAGCAGTACTTC. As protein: CASSLVQGRMHEQYF.

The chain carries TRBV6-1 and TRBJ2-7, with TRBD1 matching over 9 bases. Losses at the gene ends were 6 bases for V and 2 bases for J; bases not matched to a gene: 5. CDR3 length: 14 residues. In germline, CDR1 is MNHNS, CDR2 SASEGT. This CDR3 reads CASRTGTGTYEQYF. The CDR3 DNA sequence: TGTGCCAGCAGGACCGGGACAGGGACCTACGAGCAGTACTTC.

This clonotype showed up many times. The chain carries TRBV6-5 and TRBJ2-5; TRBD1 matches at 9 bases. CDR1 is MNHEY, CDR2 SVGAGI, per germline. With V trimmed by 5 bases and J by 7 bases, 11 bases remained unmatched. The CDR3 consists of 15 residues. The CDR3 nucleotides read TGTGCCAGCAGTCGGGACAGGGAAGTGAAGGGGACCCAGTACTTC. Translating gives CASSRDREVKGTQYF.

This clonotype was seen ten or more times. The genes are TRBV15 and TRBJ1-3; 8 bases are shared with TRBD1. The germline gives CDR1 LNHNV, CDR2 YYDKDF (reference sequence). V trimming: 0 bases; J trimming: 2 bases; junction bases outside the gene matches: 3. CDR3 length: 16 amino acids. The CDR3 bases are TGTGCCACCAGCAGAGAGAGACAGGGGACTGGAAACACCATATATTTT. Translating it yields CATSRERQGTGNTIYF.

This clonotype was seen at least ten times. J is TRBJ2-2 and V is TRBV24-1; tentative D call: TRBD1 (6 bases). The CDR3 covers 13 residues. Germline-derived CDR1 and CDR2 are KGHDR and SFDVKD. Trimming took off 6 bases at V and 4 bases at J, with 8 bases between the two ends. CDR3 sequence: CATSIRGTGELFF. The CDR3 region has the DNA TGTGCCACCAGTATCAGGGGCACCGGGGAGCTGTTTTTT.

CDR3 loop: CASDRNSNQPQHF. The CDR3 DNA follows: TGTGCCAGCGACAGAAATAGCAATCAGCCCCAGCATTTT. The chain carries TRBV6-2 or TRBV6-3 and TRBJ1-5; D might be TRBD1 (5 bases). This CDR3 spans 13 amino acids. V was shortened by 8 bases and J by 0 bases, with 8 bases between the two germline ends. Germline-derived CDR1 and CDR2 are MNHEY and SVGEGT.

Written as DNA, the CDR3 is TGCAGCGTTGGCCAGGGGATTAATCAGCCCCAGCATTTT. Residues: CSVGQGINQPQHF. The chain joins TRBV29-1 to TRBJ1-5; D is possibly TRBD1 (6 bases). The CDR3 is 13 amino acids. The V and J ends lost 4 bases and 4 bases respectively, with 11 bases between them. Germline V gene data show CDR1 as SQVTM and CDR2 as ANQGSEA.

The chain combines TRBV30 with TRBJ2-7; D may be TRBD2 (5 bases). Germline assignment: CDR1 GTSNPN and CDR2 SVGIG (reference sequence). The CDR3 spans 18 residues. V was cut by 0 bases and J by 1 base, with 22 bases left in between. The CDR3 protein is CAWSVEERTIPASYEQYF. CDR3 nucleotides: TGTGCCTGGAGTGTGGAGGAGCGAACAATTCCGGCGTCCTACGAGCAGTACTTC.

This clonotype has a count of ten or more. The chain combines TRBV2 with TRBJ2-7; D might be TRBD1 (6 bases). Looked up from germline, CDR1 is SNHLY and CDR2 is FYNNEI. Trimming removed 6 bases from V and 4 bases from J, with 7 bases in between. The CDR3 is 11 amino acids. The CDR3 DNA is TGTGCCAGCAGCGACAGGTACGAGCAGTACTTC. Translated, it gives CASSDRYEQYF.

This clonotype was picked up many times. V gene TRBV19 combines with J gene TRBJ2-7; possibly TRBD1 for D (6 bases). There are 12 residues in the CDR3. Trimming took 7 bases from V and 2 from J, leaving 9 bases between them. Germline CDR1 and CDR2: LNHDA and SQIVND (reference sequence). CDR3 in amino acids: CASMTGTYEQYF. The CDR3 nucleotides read TGTGCCAGTATGACAGGAACCTACGAGCAGTACTTC.

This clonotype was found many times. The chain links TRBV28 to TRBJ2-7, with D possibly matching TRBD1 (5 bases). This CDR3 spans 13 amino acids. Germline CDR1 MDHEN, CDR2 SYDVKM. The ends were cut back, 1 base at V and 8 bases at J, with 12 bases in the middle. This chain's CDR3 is CASSLSQGKKQYF. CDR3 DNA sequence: TGTGCCAGCAGTTTATCCCAGGGAAAGAAGCAGTACTTC.

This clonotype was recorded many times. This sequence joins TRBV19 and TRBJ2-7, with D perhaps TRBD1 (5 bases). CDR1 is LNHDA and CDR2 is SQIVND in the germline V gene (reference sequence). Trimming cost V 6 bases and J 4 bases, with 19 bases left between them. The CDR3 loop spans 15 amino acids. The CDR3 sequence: CASSNTAQGPYEQYF. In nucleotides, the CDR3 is TGTGCCAGTAGCAATACCGCCCAGGGTCCATACGAGCAGTACTTC.

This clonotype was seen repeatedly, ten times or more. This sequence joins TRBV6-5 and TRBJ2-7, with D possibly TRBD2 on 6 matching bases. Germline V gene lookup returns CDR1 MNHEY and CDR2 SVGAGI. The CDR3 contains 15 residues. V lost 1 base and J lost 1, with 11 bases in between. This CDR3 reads CASSYWRGESYEQYF. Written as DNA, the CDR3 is TGTGCCAGCAGTTACTGGAGGGGAGAATCCTACGAGCAGTACTTC.

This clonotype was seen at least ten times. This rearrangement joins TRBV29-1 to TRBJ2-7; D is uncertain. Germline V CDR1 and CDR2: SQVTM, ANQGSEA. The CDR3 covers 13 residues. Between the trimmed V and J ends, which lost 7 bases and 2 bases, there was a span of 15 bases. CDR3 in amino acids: CSALGSVTYEQYF. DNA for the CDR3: TGCAGCGCCTTGGGGTCCGTTACCTACGAGCAGTACTTC.

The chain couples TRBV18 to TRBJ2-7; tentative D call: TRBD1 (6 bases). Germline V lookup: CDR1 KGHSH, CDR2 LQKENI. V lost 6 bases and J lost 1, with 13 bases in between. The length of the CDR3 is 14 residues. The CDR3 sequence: CASSSDSISYEQYF. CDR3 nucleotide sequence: TGTGCCAGCTCTTCGGACAGTATATCCTACGAGCAGTACTTC.

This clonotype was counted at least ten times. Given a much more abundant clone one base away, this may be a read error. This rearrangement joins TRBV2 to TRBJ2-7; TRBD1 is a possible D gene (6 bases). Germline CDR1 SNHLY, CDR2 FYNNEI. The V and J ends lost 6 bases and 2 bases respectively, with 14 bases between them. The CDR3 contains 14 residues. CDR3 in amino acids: CASSPSTGTYEQYF. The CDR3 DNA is TGTGCCAGCAGCCCTTCGACAGGTACCTACGAGCAGTACTTC.

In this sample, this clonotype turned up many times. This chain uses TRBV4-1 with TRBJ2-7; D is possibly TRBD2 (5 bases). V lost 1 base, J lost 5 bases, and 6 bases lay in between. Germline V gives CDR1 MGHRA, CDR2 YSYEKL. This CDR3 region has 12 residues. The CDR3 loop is CASSQVGNEQYF. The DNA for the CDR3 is TGCGCCAGCAGCCAAGTCGGGAACGAGCAGTACTTC.